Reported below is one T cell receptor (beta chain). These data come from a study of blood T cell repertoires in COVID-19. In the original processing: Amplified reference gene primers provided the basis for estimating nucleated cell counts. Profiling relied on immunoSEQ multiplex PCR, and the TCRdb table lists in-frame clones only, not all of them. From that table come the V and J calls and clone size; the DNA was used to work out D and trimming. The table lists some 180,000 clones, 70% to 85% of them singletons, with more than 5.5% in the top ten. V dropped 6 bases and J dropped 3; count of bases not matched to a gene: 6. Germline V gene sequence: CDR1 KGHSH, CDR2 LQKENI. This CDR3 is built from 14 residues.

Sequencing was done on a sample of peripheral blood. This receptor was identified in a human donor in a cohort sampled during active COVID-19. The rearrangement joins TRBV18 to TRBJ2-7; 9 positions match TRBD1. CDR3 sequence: CASSSDRGRYEQYF. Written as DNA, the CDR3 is TGTGCCAGCTCCTCGGACAGGGGACGCTACGAGCAGTACTTC.